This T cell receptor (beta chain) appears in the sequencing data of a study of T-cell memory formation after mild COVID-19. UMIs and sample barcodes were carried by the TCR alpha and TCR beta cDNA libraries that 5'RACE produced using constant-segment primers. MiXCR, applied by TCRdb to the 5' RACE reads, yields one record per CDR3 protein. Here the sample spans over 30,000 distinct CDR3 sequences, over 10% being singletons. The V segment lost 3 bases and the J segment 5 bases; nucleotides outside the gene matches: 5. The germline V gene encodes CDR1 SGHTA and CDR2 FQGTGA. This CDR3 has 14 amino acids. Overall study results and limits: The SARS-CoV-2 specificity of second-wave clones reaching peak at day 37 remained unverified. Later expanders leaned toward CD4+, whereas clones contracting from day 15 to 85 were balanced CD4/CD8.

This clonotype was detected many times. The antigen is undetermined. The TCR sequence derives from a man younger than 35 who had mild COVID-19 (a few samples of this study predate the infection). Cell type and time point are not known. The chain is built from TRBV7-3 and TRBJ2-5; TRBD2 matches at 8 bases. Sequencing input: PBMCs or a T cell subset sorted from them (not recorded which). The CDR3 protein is CASSFQGLGETQYF. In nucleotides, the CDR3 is TGTGCCAGCAGCTTCCAGGGACTAGGGGAGACCCAGTACTTC.